The 9 T cell receptor beta chains below all came from one sample that was sequenced in a study of blood T cell repertoires in COVID-19. The repertoire was sequenced with immunoSEQ multiplex PCR; TCRdb's copy has only in-frame clones and lacks some. The data hold 130,000 to 150,000 clones, with around nine tenths observed a single time. Material: PBMCs or T cells enriched from blood (not recorded which). The receptors derive from a woman younger than 45 with acute COVID-19.

This CDR3 reads CASSSSGRIDEQYF. Here the CDR3 DNA reads TGTGCCAGCAGCAGCAGCGGGAGGATCGACGAGCAGTACTTC. The chain links TRBV27 to TRBJ2-7, with 9 bases that match TRBD2. Trimming removed 6 bases from V and 5 bases from J; junction bases left unmatched: 8. Germline V gene sequence: CDR1 MNHEY, CDR2 SMNVEV (reference sequence). The CDR3 runs to 14 residues.

This chain joins TRBV20-1 and TRBJ1-1, with a weak D call TRBD1 (5 bases). From germline, CDR1 is DFQATT and CDR2 SNEGSKA (reference sequence). V shed 3 bases and J shed 0 bases, with 20 bases lying between them. The CDR3 has 17 amino acids. DNA of the CDR3: TGCAGTGCTAGTTTAGCGGGGGGGGACTCTTTGAACACTGAAGCTTTCTTT. It translates to CSASLAGGDSLNTEAFF.

The rearrangement uses TRBV27 and TRBJ1-2, with 8 bases that match TRBD1. The CDR3 sequence is 17 residues long. V gave up 4 bases and J gave up 5 bases; unmatched junction bases: 15. In germline, CDR1 is MNHEY, CDR2 SMNVEV (reference sequence). The CDR3 bases are TGTGCCAGCAGTTCCGGACAGGGCGGCAAGGGAAAATATGGCTACACCTTC. Protein: CASSSGQGGKGKYGYTF.

The chain uses TRBV7-4 and TRBJ1-5, with TRBD1 matching 10 bases. The CDR3 length is 18 residues. J gave up 6 bases and V 2 bases, and 13 bases lay outside the gene matches. From germline, CDR1 is SGHVT and CDR2 SQSDAQ. CDR3 region: CASSLQFTGTGEGQPQHF. The CDR3 nucleotides read TGTGCCAGCAGCTTACAGTTCACCGGGACAGGGGAGGGTCAGCCCCAGCATTTT.

This chain links TRBV28 with TRBJ1-2, with a tentative D call TRBD1 (5 bases). The CDR3 sequence is 12 residues long. V lost 7 bases and J 8 bases, leaving 14 bases between the germline ends. Per the germline V gene, CDR1 is MDHEN and CDR2 is SYDVKM. The DNA for the CDR3 is TGTGCCAGCACCAGCACAGGTAGAGGCTACACCTTC. It encodes CASTSTGRGYTF.

The rearrangement joins TRBV7-9 to TRBJ1-2; no definite D call. CDR3 size: 16 residues. Looked up from germline, CDR1 is SEHNR and CDR2 is FQNEAQ (reference sequence). Trimming took 5 bases from V and 0 from J, leaving 16 bases between them. This CDR3 reads CASSGQTRNSNYGYTF. In DNA form, the CDR3 reads TGTGCCAGCAGCGGTCAGACCAGGAACTCTAACTATGGCTACACCTTC.

The rearrangement links TRBV7-2 to TRBJ2-1; TRBD2 agrees at 9 bases. Germline V gene lookup returns CDR1 SGHTA and CDR2 FQGNSA. V was clipped by 5 bases and J by 6 bases; unmatched bases: 11. The CDR3 runs 16 residues. This CDR3 reads CASSPGLALIFNEQFF. In DNA form, the CDR3 reads TGTGCCAGCAGCCCGGGACTAGCTCTTATTTTCAATGAGCAGTTCTTC.

The chain combines TRBV7-9 with TRBJ2-1; D unclear. This CDR3 has 14 amino acids. V was cut by 0 bases and J by 3 bases, with 6 bases left in between. In germline, CDR1 is SEHNR, CDR2 FQNEAQ (reference sequence). CDR3 loop: CASSLANSYNEQFF. The CDR3 bases are TGTGCCAGCAGCTTAGCGAACAGCTACAATGAGCAGTTCTTC. The variable domain in full, with the rest retrieved from reference TRBV7-9 and TRBJ2-1, is DTGVSQNPRHKITKRGQNVTFRCDPISEHNRLYWYRQTLGQGPEFLTYFQNEAQLEKSRLLSDRFSAERPKGSFSTLEIQRTEQGDSAMYLCASSLANSYNEQFFGPGTRLTVL.

The CDR3 sequence: CASSADEGTPLHF. The CDR3 coding sequence is TGTGCCAGCAGCGCGGATGAGGGAACACCCCTCCACTTT. The rearrangement joins TRBV9 to TRBJ1-6; D unresolved. The germline CDR1 and CDR2 sequences are SGDLS and YYNGEE. Trimming took 3 bases from V and 11 from J, leaving 12 bases between them. The CDR3 consists of 13 residues.